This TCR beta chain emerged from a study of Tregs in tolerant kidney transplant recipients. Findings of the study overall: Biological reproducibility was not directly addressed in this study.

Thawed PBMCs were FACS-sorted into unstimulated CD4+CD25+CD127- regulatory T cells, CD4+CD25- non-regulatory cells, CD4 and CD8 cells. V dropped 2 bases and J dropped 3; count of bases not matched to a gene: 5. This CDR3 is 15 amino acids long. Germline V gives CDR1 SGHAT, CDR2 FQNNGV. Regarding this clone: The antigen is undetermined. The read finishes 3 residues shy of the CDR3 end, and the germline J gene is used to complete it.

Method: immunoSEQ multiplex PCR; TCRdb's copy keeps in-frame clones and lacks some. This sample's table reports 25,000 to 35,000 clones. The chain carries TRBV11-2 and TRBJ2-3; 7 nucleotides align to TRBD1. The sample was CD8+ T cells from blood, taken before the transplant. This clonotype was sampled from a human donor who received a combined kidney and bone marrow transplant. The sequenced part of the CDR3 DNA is TGTGCCAGCAGCTTATACAGGGGTGCGACAGATACG. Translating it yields CASSLYRGATDT. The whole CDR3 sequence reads CASSLYRGATDTQYF. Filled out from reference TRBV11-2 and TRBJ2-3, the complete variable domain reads EAGVAQSPRYKIIEKRQSVAFWCNPISGHATLYWYQQILGQGPKLLIQFQNNGVVDDSQLPKDRFSAERLKGVDSTLKIQPAKLEDSAVYLCASSLYRGATDTQYFGPGTRLTVL.